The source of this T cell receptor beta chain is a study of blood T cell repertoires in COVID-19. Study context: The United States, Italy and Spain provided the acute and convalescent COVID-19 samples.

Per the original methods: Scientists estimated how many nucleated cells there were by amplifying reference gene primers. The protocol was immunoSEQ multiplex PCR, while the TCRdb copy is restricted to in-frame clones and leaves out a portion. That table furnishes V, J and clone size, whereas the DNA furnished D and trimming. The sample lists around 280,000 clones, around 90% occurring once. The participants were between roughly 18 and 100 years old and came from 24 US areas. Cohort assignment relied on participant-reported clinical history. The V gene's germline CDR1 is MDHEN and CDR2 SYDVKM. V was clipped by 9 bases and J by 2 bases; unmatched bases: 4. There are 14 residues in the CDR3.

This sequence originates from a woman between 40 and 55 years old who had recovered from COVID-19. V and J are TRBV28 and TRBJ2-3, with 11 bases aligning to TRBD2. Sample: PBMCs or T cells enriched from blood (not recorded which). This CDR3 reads CASLAGGVTDTQYF. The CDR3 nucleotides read TGTGCCAGTCTAGCGGGAGGTGTCACAGATACGCAGTATTTT.